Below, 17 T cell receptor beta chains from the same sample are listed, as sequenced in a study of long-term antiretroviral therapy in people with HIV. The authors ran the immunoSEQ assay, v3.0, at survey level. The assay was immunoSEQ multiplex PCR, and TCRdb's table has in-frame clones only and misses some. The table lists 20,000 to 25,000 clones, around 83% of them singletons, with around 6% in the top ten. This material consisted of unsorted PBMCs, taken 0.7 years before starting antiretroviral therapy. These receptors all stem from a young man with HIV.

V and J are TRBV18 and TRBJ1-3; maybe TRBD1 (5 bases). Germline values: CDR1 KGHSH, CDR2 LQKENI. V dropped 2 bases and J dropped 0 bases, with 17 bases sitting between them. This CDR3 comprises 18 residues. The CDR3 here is CASSPIQGSVLSGNTIYF. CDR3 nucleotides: TGTGCCAGCTCACCAATTCAGGGTTCGGTCCTCTCTGGAAACACCATATATTTT.

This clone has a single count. The CDR3, as DNA: TGCAGCGTTGAAAACGGGAGGATGACTGAAGCTTTCTTT. This encodes CSVENGRMTEAFF. This chain connects TRBV29-1 to TRBJ1-1, with D uncertain. V lost 2 bases, J lost 5 bases, and 12 bases lay in between. The CDR3 is 13 residues long. Germline-derived CDR1 and CDR2 are SQVTM and ANQGSEA.

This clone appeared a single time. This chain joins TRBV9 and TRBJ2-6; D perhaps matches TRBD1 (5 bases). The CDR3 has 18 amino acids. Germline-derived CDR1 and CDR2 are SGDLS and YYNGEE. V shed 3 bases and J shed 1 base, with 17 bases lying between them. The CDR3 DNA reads TGTGCCAGCAGCGCCCTGACAGCTGACTTTTCTGGGGCCAACGTCCTGACTTTC. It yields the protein CASSALTADFSGANVLTF.

DNA of the CDR3: TGTGCCAGCAGCTCCGCGGACAGCACCGGGGAGCTGTTTTTT. Amino acids: CASSSADSTGELFF. The J gene is TRBJ2-2, the V gene TRBV7-6, with TRBD1 as a possible D gene (6 bases). The CDR3 consists of 14 residues. Trimming cost V 4 bases and J 4 bases, with 10 bases left between them. Germline-derived CDR1 and CDR2 are SGHVS and FNYEAQ. The full variable domain, rest sourced from reference TRBV7-6 and TRBJ2-2, is GAGVSQSPRYKVTKRGQDVALRCDPISGHVSLYWYRQALGQGPEFLTYFNYEAQQDKSGLPNDRFSAERPEGSISTLTIQRTEQRDSAMYRCASSSADSTGELFFGEGSRLTVL.

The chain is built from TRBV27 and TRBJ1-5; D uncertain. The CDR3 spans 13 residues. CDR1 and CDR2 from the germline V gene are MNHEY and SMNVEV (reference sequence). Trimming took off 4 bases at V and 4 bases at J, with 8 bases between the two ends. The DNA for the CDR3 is TGTGCCAGCAGTTCCTTCGGGAATCAGCCCCAGCATTTT. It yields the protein CASSSFGNQPQHF.

The CDR3 sequence: CATSRVRRGSYNEQFF. Here the CDR3 DNA reads TGTGCCACCAGCAGAGTAAGGCGGGGTTCCTACAATGAGCAGTTCTTC. The chain joins TRBV15 to TRBJ2-1; possibly TRBD2 for D (6 bases). There are 16 residues in the CDR3. Germline V gene sequence: CDR1 LNHNV, CDR2 YYDKDF (reference sequence). V lost 1 base and J lost 1, with 11 bases in between.

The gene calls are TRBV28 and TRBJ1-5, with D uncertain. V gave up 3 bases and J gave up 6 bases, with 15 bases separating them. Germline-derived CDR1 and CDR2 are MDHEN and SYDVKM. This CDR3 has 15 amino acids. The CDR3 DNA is TGTGCCAGCAGTTTGGGTGACCGTGAACGTCAGCCCCAGCATTTT. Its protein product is CASSLGDRERQPQHF.

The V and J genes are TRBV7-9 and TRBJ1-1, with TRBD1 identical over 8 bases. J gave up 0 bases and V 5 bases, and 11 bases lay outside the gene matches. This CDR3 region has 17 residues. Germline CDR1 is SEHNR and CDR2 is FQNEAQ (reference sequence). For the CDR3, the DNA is TGTGCCAGCAGCCAACGACAGGGGATGGGGATGAACACTGAAGCTTTCTTT. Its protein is CASSQRQGMGMNTEAFF.

CDR3 nucleotides: TGTGCCAGTAGCCCACAGGGGTTTGGAAACACCATATATTTT. Amino acid sequence: CASSPQGFGNTIYF. The V gene is TRBV19, the J gene TRBJ1-3, with 7 positions matching TRBD1. V trimming: 6 bases; J trimming: 3 bases; junction bases outside the gene matches: 5. Germline CDR1 LNHDA, CDR2 SQIVND (reference sequence). The CDR3 runs 14 residues.

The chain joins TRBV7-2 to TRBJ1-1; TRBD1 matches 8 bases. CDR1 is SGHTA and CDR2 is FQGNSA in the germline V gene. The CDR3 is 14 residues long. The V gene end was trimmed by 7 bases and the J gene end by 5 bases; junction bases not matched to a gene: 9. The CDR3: CASTLQGARTEAFF. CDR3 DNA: TGTGCCAGCACCCTCCAGGGGGCGCGAACTGAAGCTTTCTTT. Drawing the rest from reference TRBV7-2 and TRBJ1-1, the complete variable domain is GAGVSQSPSNKVTEKGKDVELRCDPISGHTALYWYRQSLGQGLEFLIYFQGNSAPDKSGLPSDRFSAERTGGSVSTLTIQRTQQEDSAVYLCASTLQGARTEAFFGQGTRLTVV.

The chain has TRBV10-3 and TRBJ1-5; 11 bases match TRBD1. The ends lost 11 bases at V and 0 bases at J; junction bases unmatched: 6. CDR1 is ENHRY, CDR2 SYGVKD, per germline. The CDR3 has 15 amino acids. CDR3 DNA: TGTGCCTCCGGACAGGGGGCGGGTAGCAATCAGCCCCAGCATTTT. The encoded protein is CASGQGAGSNQPQHF.

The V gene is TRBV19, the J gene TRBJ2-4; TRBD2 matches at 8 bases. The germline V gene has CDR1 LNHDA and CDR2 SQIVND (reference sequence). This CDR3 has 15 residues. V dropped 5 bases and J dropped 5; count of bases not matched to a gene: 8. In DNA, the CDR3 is TGTGCCAGTAGTTCAAGGCGGGGGGATCAAAACATTCAGTACTTC. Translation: CASSSRRGDQNIQYF.

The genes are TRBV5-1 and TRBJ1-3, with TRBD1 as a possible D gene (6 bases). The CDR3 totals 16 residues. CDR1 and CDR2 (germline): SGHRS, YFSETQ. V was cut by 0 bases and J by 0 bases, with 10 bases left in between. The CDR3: CASSLGQVLSGNTIYF. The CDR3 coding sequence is TGCGCCAGCAGCTTGGGACAGGTCCTCTCTGGAAACACCATATATTTT.

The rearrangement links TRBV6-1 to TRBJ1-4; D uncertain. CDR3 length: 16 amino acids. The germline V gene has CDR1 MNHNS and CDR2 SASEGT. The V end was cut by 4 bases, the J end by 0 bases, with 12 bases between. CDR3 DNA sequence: TGTGCCAGCAGTGCCGGGGTAGCGACAACTAATGAAAAACTGTTTTTT. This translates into CASSAGVATTNEKLFF.

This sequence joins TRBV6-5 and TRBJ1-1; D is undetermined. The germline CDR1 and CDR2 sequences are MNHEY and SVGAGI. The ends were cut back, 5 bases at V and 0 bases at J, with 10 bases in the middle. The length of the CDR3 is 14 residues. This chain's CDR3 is CASSPRGMNTEAFF. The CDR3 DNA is TGTGCCAGCAGTCCCCGGGGAATGAACACTGAAGCTTTCTTT.

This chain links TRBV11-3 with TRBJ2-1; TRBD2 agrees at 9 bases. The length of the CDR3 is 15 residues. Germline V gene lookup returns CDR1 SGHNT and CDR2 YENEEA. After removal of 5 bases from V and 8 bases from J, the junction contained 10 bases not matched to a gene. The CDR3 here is CASSLSSGNDDEQFF. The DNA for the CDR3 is TGTGCCAGCAGCCTTTCTAGCGGGAATGACGATGAGCAGTTCTTC.

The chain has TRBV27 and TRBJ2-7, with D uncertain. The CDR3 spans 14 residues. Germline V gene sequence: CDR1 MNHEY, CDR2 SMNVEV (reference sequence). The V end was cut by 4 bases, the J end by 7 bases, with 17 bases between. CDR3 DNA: TGTGCCAGCAGTTCGCGACCTCTTCCCCCAGAGCAGTACTTC. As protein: CASSSRPLPPEQYF.